The entry below describes one T cell receptor beta chain. These data are taken from a study of T-cell memory formation after mild COVID-19. This CDR3 is 14 amino acids long. CDR1 ENHRY and CDR2 SYGVKD come from the germline V gene. V was clipped by 5 bases and J by 6 bases; unmatched bases: 5. Libraries for TCRalpha and TCRbeta carried sample barcodes and unique molecular identifiers via 5'RACE. TCRdb fed the 5' RACE reads into MiXCR, producing one record per CDR3 protein. In the table there are about 470,000 distinct CDR3 sequences, around a sixth of which are singletons. This clonotype was obtained from an adult woman who had mild COVID-19 (a few samples of this study predate the infection). Cell type and time point are not known. Specimen: PBMCs or a T cell subset sorted from them (not recorded which). This chain uses TRBV10-3 with TRBJ2-3; the match to TRBD2 covers 10 bases. CDR3 bases: TGTGCCATCAGTCGGGGACTAGCGAAGGATACGCAGTATTTT. Encoded protein: CAISRGLAKDTQYF.